This record concerns one T cell receptor beta chain sequence. Antigen unknown. Germline V gene lookup returns CDR1 LNHNV and CDR2 YYDKDF (reference sequence). The CDR3 has 16 amino acids. The J segment lost 8 bases and the V segment lost 0 bases, leaving 11 bases of the junction unmatched. Sequenced material consisted of expressed TCRB transcripts (all of the isolated RNA was reverse transcribed). The repertoire was sequenced with immunoSEQ multiplex PCR; TCRdb's copy has only in-frame clones and lacks some. The sample lists roughly 150,000 clones, roughly 59% occurring once. This specimen comes from a study of beta chain features in type 1 diabetes. Points from the study as a whole: Moderately but significantly shorter TCRB CDR3s were found in Type 1 diabetes patients in all four CD4+ subsets. A greater similarity of naive, central memory and Treg TCRB repertoires was seen among patients than among healthy donors.

Input material: naive CD4+ T cells from blood. The chain couples TRBV15 to TRBJ1-2, with 8 bases identical to TRBD1. The clonotype was recovered from a man aged 30-40 years with type 1 diabetes. In DNA, the CDR3 is TGTGCCACCAGCAGAGACCTGGGACAGGAGCCAGGAGGCTACACCTTC. This sequence encodes CATSRDLGQEPGGYTF.